The clone carrying this TCR beta chain was found a few times. Its antigen is currently unknown. This entry is derived from a study of T cell repertoires in cytomegalovirus infection. Study in general: HLA-C-restricted CMV epitopes, recently identified, and well-studied HLA-B-restricted ones were used by the study.

CDR1 is SEHNR, CDR2 FQNEAQ, per germline (reference sequence). The CDR3 sequence is 11 residues long. Between the trimmed V and J ends, which lost 2 bases and 6 bases, there was a span of 1 base. TCRdb used MiXCR to reprocess the reads, holding one entry per CDR3 protein. Of about 500,000 distinct CDR3 sequences in the sample, roughly 34% were seen once. This chain joins TRBV7-9 and TRBJ1-4; D is uncertain. The sample was cultured PBMCs, taken from culture after CMV antigen stimulation. The receptor's source is a human donor in good health (CMV status not recorded). Some clones in this sample may be carry-over from other donors' samples. The CDR3 region has the DNA TGTGCCAGCAGCTTACATGAAAAACTGTTTTTT. Protein sequence: CASSLHEKLFF.